The present T cell receptor (beta chain) was sequenced within a study of T-cell reconstitution after alpha-beta-depleted transplantation in children. TCRbeta library preparation incorporated unique molecular identifiers. One entry per CDR3 protein, called by TCRdb with MiXCR from the PCR reads. This table has some 200,000 distinct CDR3 sequences, roughly 15% appearing once. Only a few counts were recorded for this clonotype. From germline, CDR1 is SGHNT and CDR2 YENEEA. V was trimmed by 5 bases and J by 2 bases, leaving 6 bases between them. CDR3 size: 12 residues. The chain joins TRBV11-3 to TRBJ1-2; D is undetermined. The receptor was derived from a human donor who donated a stem cell graft to a child with acute lymphoblastic leukemia. This material consisted of PBMCs from the stem cell graft donor, taken from the stem cell graft. This CDR3 is CASSGQNYGYTF. In DNA form, the CDR3 reads TGTGCCAGCAGCGGCCAGAACTATGGCTACACCTTC. Looking up the rest from reference TRBV11-3 and TRBJ1-2 gives the full variable domain: EAGVVQSPRYKIIEKKQPVAFWCNPISGHNTLYWYLQNLGQGPELLIRYENEEAVDDSQLPKDRFSAERLKGVDSTLKIQPAELGDSAVYLCASSGQNYGYTFGSGTRLTVV.